Each of the 14 T cell receptor beta chains below was sequenced from the same sample in a study of blood T cells in healthy people across ages. A J-beta primer mix and a sample-barcoded 5' primer were used in a second PCR of about 7 to 12 cycles. TCRdb passed the 5' RACE reads through MiXCR, listing each CDR3 protein once. The profile shows approximately 600,000 distinct CDR3 sequences, around three fifths of them singletons. Sequencing used blood. Every receptor here comes from a man in his sixties in good health.

This clonotype was seen a single time. This sequence joins TRBV29-1 and TRBJ2-5; D unresolved. The ends were cut back, 6 bases at V and 3 bases at J, with 11 bases in the middle. Per the germline V gene, CDR1 is SQVTM and CDR2 is ANQGSEA. The CDR3 is 12 residues long. The CDR3 loop reads CSVNKGEETQYF. Here the CDR3 DNA reads TGCAGCGTCAATAAGGGCGAAGAGACCCAGTACTTC. The complete variable domain, with remaining parts taken from reference TRBV29-1 and TRBJ2-5, reads SAVISQKPSRDICQRGTSLTIQCQVDSQVTMMFWYRQQPGQSLTLIATANQGSEATYESGFVIDKFPISRPNLTFSTLTVSNMSPEDSSIYLCSVNKGEETQYFGPGTRLLVL.

The chain recombines TRBV18 with TRBJ2-5; D is ambiguous. The length of the CDR3 is 14 residues. CDR1 is KGHSH, CDR2 LQKENI, per germline. Trimming removed 3 bases at V and 2 bases at J, with 10 bases between. CDR3 region: CASSPGWAQETQYF. The CDR3 DNA follows: TGTGCCAGCTCACCGGGATGGGCGCAAGAGACCCAGTACTTC.

This clonotype has only a few counts. The chain carries TRBV29-1 and TRBJ1-2; no clear D gene. Germline lookup yields CDR1 SQVTM and CDR2 ANQGSEA. V shed 4 bases and J shed 5 bases, with 5 bases lying between them. The CDR3 is made up of 10 amino acids. The CDR3 nucleotides are TGCAGCGTTGCCCATTATGGCTACACCTTC. Its protein product is CSVAHYGYTF.

This clonotype came up a few times. The genes are TRBV10-2 and TRBJ1-1, with D perhaps TRBD1 (5 bases). CDR1 and CDR2 (germline): WSHSY, SAAADI. The CDR3 is 13 residues long. Trimming took off 8 bases at V and 5 bases at J, with 15 bases between the two ends. The CDR3 loop reads CASHPGDGTEAFF. The CDR3 bases are TGCGCCAGCCATCCCGGGGACGGGACTGAAGCTTTCTTT.

This clonotype was observed a single time. The chain links TRBV20-1 to TRBJ2-1, with TRBD1 matching over 7 bases. CDR3 length equals 15 residues. Germline V CDR1 and CDR2: DFQATT, SNEGSKA (reference sequence). V lost 0 bases to trimming and J lost 5 bases; unmatched junction nucleotides: 7. For the CDR3, the DNA is TGCAGTGCTAGAGACAGGGGGAGCACCCACAATGAGCAGTTCTTC. It is translated as CSARDRGSTHNEQFF.

This chain joins TRBV5-6 and TRBJ2-1, with 10 bases identical to TRBD1. V was pared by 4 bases and J by 4 bases, with 8 bases of the junction left unmatched. This CDR3 comprises 16 residues. Germline CDR1 reads SGHDT; CDR2 reads YYEEEE. CDR3 sequence reads: CASSRDRGQRYNEQFF. The DNA of the CDR3 is TGTGCCAGCAGCCGGGACAGGGGCCAACGTTACAATGAGCAGTTCTTC.

The J gene is TRBJ2-5, the V gene TRBV27, with unresolved D. With the DNA end fitting TRBJ2-7 better, the J assignment may be wrong. The CDR3 runs to 13 residues. Germline V gives CDR1 MNHEY, CDR2 SMNVEV (reference sequence). CDR3 loop: CASSVGLQYEQYF. CDR3 in DNA: TGTGCCAGCAGTGTGGGCCTGCAGTACGAGCAGTACTTC.

This chain joins TRBV11-3 and TRBJ1-2; D call uncertain. The CDR3 totals 15 residues. Trimming left V 0 bases short and J 2 bases short, with 10 bases between. Germline CDR1 is SGHNT and CDR2 is YENEEA. In DNA, the CDR3 is TGTGCCAGCAGCTTAGATTGGAGCACCAACTATGGCTACACCTTC. As protein: CASSLDWSTNYGYTF. The complete variable domain, with remaining parts taken from reference TRBV11-3 and TRBJ1-2, reads EAGVVQSPRYKIIEKKQPVAFWCNPISGHNTLYWYLQNLGQGPELLIRYENEEAVDDSQLPKDRFSAERLKGVDSTLKIQPAELGDSAVYLCASSLDWSTNYGYTFGSGTRLTVV.

This sequence joins TRBV27 and TRBJ2-2; possibly TRBD1 for D (6 bases). The CDR3 loop spans 15 amino acids. Trimming left V 2 bases short and J 1 base short, with 8 bases between. Germline CDR1 reads MNHEY; CDR2 reads SMNVEV (reference sequence). The CDR3 coding sequence is TGTGCCAGCAGTTTAGACAGGAGGAACACCGGGGAGCTGTTTTTT. Translation gives CASSLDRRNTGELFF.

The chain is built from TRBV28 and TRBJ2-3; TRBD2 matches 7 bases. V shed 6 bases and J 0 bases; nucleotides not matched to a gene: 6. In germline, CDR1 is MDHEN, CDR2 SYDVKM. This CDR3 comprises 15 residues. The CDR3 nucleotides are TGTGCCAGCAGCGGGACTACCCCGAGCACAGATACGCAGTATTTT. This gives the protein CASSGTTPSTDTQYF.

V is TRBV12-3 or TRBV12-4 and J is TRBJ2-3; 11 nucleotides agree with TRBD2. The V and J ends lost 6 bases and 4 bases, in that order; junction bases with no gene match: 15. CDR3 length: 18 residues. The CDR3 DNA reads TGTGCCAGCAGCCCCACCGCCGGGACTAGCGGAAACGCAGATACGCAGTATTTT. This sequence encodes CASSPTAGTSGNADTQYF.

The V gene is TRBV6-1, the J gene TRBJ1-4; D unclear. Germline V gene data show CDR1 as MNHNS and CDR2 as SASEGT. The CDR3 covers 14 residues. V lost 7 bases and J lost 4, with 13 bases in between. DNA of the CDR3: TGTGCCAGCATCCCAGGCGGGGTTAATGAAAAACTGTTTTTT. This gives the protein CASIPGGVNEKLFF.

Here the CDR3 DNA reads TGTGCTACCAAAGTCACAACCCTTAGCACAGATACGCAGTATTTT. It codes for CATKVTTLSTDTQYF. This chain links TRBV7-9 with TRBJ2-3; D is unclear. Per germline, CDR1 SEHNR and CDR2 FQNEAQ (reference sequence). This CDR3 is 15 amino acids long. Full variable domain (remainder filled in from reference TRBV7-9 and TRBJ2-3): DTGVSQNPRHKITKRGQNVTFRCDPISEHNRLYWYRQTLGQGPEFLTYFQNEAQLEKSRLLSDRFSAERPKGSFSTLEIQRTEQGDSAMYLCATKVTTLSTDTQYFGPGTRLTVL.

This rearrangement joins TRBV7-9 to TRBJ1-2; D is unclear. This CDR3 comprises 13 residues. The germline V gene encodes CDR1 SEHNR and CDR2 FQNEAQ (reference sequence). Trimming cost V 5 bases and J 3 bases, with 10 bases left between them. This CDR3 is CASSPASDYGYTF. The CDR3 bases are TGTGCCAGCAGCCCAGCCTCAGACTATGGCTACACCTTC.